This paragraph reports one T cell receptor (beta chain). Its antigen is not known. Regarding time point: persistent/refractory GD, antithyroid drugs over 5 years with positive TRAb. Generation of the TCR library employed RNA extracted from PBMCs. EDTA tubes held 9 to 10 milliliters of peripheral blood from each patient. The data originate from a study of regulatory T cells in long-lasting Graves disease. The study's findings and limits: TCR diversity was lower in persistent Graves' patients than in newly diagnosed ones. With persistent disease, TRBV28, TRBJ1-2 and TRBJ2-5 were the favored segments.

Building the TCR beta libraries relied on iRepertoire HTBI primers, and CDR3 regions underwent Arm-PCR. TCRdb reprocessed the multiplex PCR reads via MiXCR and lists one record per CDR3 protein. The table lists hundreds of thousands of distinct CDR3 sequences, around 21% of them singletons. The CDR3 is made up of 12 amino acids. V was pared by 6 bases and J by 0 bases, with 2 bases between. Germline V gene lookup returns CDR1 ENHRY and CDR2 SYGVKD. J is TRBJ2-2 and V is TRBV10-3; the D is unclear. The TCR sequence derives from a female donor with Graves disease. The material sequenced was peripheral blood mononuclear cells (PBMCs), taken when the disease was refractory, from a patient treated with antithyroid drugs. The CDR3 here is CAIRPNTGELFF. CDR3 nucleotides: TGTGCCATCAGGCCGAACACCGGGGAGCTGTTTTTT.